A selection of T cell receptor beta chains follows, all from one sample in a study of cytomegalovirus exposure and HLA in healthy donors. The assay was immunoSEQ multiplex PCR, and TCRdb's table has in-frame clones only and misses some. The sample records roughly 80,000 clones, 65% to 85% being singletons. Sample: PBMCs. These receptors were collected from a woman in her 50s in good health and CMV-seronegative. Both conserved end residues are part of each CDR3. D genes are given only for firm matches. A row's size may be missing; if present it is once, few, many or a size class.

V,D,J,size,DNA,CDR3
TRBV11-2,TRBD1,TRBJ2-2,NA,TGTGCCAGCAGCTTAGCTGCAGGGGGCCCCGGGGAGCTGTTTTTT,CASSLAAGGPGELFF
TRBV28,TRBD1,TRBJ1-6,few,TGTGCCAGCAGTTCCCCGGGACAGGGGGAGAATTCACCCCTCCACTTT,CASSSPGQGENSPLHF
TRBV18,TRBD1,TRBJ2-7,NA,TGTGCCAGCTCAACCGGGACAGGGAGCTACGAGCAGTACTTC,CASSTGTGSYEQYF
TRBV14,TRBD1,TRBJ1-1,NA,TGTGCCAGCAGCCAAGGACAGGGAGAACTGAACACTGAAGCTTTCTTT,CASSQGQGELNTEAFF
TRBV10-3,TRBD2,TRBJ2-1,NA,TGTGCCATCAGCATAGCGGGGGGGCAGTCCAATGAGCAGTTCTTC,CAISIAGGQSNEQFF
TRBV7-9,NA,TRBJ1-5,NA,TGTGCCAGCAGCTTTGCGGGATGGGTCAATCAGCCCCAGCATTTT,CASSFAGWVNQPQHF
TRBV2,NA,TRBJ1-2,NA,TGTGCCAGCAGCGGAGACCCCGCAGGGTATGGCTACACCTTC,CASSGDPAGYGYTF
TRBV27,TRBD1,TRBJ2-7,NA,TGTGCCAGCAGTTACAGGGGGAGCTCCTACGAGCAGTACTTC,CASSYRGSSYEQYF
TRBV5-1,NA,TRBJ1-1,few,TGCGCCAGCAGCTTAGACAGGCCAGACACTGAAGCTTTCTTT,CASSLDRPDTEAFF
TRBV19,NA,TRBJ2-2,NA,TGTGCCAGTAGTATTAGCGTTTTAGGGGAGCTGTTTTTT,CASSISVLGELFF
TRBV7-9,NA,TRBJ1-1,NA,TGTGCCAGCACCATAAACCCCCGCGAGGAGCTGAACACTGAAGCTTTCTTT,CASTINPREELNTEAFF
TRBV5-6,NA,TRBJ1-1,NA,TGTGCCAGCAGCTTGCAGGGAAGCACTGAAGCTTTCTTT,CASSLQGSTEAFF
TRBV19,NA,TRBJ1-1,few,TGTGCCAGTTCCTCGGCGGGCGTTAGGGCCACTGAAGCTTTCTTT,CASSSAGVRATEAFF
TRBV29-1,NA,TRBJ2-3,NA,TGCAGCGTTGAAGAAGGCGGGGTTGGGGGCACAGATACGCAGTATTTT,CSVEEGGVGGTDTQYF
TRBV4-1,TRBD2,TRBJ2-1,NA,TGCGCCAGCAGCCAAGGGGCTAGCGGGGGTAATGAGCAGTTCTTC,CASSQGASGGNEQFF
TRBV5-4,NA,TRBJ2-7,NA,TGTGCCAGCAGCGGAAATACAGGGCTCGAGCAGTACTTC,CASSGNTGLEQYF
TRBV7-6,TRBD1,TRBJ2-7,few,TGTGCCAGCAGCTCAGGACAGGTGGGCGAGCAGTACTTC,CASSSGQVGEQYF
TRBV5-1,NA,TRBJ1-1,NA,TGCGCCAGCAGCCCCCCGGACAGAGAAAACACTGAAGCTTTCTTT,CASSPPDRENTEAFF
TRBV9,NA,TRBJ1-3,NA,TGTGCCAGCAGCGTAGCTCCGTTTGGGGGGAGCTCTGGAAACACCATATATTTT,CASSVAPFGGSSGNTIYF
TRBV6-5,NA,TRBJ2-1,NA,TGTGCCAGCAGTTACCCCGGACTGACATACAATGAGCAGTTCTTC,CASSYPGLTYNEQFF
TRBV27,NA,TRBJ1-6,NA,TGTGCCAGCAGTTTAAACAGGGCAGGTTCACCCCTCCACTTT,CASSLNRAGSPLHF
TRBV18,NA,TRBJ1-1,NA,TGTGCCAGCTCACCCCCCGCCAAGGGGGAGACTGAAGCTTTCTTT,CASSPPAKGETEAFF
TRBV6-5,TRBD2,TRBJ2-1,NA,TGTGCCAGCAGTTCACTAGCGGGACGGGACTACAATGAGCAGTTCTTC,CASSSLAGRDYNEQFF
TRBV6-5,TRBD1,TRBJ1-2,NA,TGTGCCAGCAGTTACAGGACAGGGAATGGCTACACCTTC,CASSYRTGNGYTF
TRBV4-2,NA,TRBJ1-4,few,TGTGCCAGTAAGCTGGAGGGTTCAACTAATGAAAAACTGTTTTTT,CASKLEGSTNEKLFF
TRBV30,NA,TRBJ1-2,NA,TGTGCCTGGAGTGTTAGGACATTTAACTATGGCTACACCTTC,CAWSVRTFNYGYTF
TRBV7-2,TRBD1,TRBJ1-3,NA,TGTGCCAGCAGCTTGAGGAGACAGGGTGTGAAAGGAAACACCATATATTTT,CASSLRRQGVKGNTIYF
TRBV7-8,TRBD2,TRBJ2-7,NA,TGTGCCAGCAGCCCACAGGGAGCGGGAGTAGGTTACGAGCAGTACTTC,CASSPQGAGVGYEQYF
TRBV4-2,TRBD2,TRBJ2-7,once,TGTGCCAGCAGCCAGGGTACTAGCGCCGAGGGGTACGAGCAGTACTTC,CASSQGTSAEGYEQYF
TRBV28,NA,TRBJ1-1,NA,TGTGCCAGCAGTCCCTCGGACAAGAACACTGAAGCTTTCTTT,CASSPSDKNTEAFF
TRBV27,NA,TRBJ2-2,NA,TGTGCCAGCAGTTTTATACGGAGCACCGGGGAGCTGTTTTTT,CASSFIRSTGELFF
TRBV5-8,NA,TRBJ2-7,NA,TGTGCCAGCAGCTTCCGACGATTACAGGCGCAGTACTTC,CASSFRRLQAQYF